The 2 T cell receptor beta chains below come from one sample, sequenced in a study of blood T cell repertoires in COVID-19. The method was immunoSEQ multiplex PCR; TCRdb's version includes in-frame clones alone and lacks a portion of them. The repertoire holds about 180,000 clones, roughly 86% seen once, with around 9% in the top ten. The sample was PBMCs or T cells enriched from blood (not recorded which). The origin of the receptors is a woman under 40 who had recovered from COVID-19.

J is TRBJ2-1 and V is TRBV6-5; D may be TRBD2 (6 bases). V dropped 7 bases and J dropped 10 bases, with 20 bases sitting between them. This CDR3 spans 14 amino acids. CDR1 is MNHEY, CDR2 SVGAGI, per germline. CDR3 in DNA: TGTGCCAGCATTGGGGGGACTCCGGGATGGGAGCAGTTCTTC. It encodes CASIGGTPGWEQFF.

The rearrangement links TRBV6-1 to TRBJ2-3; D is possibly TRBD2 (6 bases). CDR3 size: 16 residues. V was pared by 4 bases and J by 1 base, with 15 bases between. Germline V gene lookup returns CDR1 MNHNS and CDR2 SASEGT. This CDR3 reads CASSARAGRGTDTQYF. CDR3 coding DNA: TGTGCCAGCAGTGCAAGAGCGGGCCGGGGCACAGATACGCAGTATTTT.